The rows below give T cell receptor beta chains drawn from one sample of a study of siplizumab effects on memory and regulatory T cells. The table came from immunoSEQ multiplex PCR; TCRdb's copy has only in-frame clones and leaves some out. The sample lists tens of thousands of clones, roughly 90% occurring once. Specimen: Tregs sorted from blood. The origin of the receptors is a human donor in good health. Each CDR3 is given with its conserved first and last residue. The order of the fields is J gene, clone size, V gene, D gene, CDR3 protein, CDR3 DNA. D genes are given only for firm matches. Rows may omit the clone size; those that give it use once, few, many or a size class.

J gene: TRBJ2-1
clone size: -
V gene: TRBV6-5
D gene: -
CDR3 protein: CASSYDSYNEQFF
CDR3 DNA: TGTGCCAGCAGTTACGACAGCTACAATGAGCAGTTCTTC

J gene: TRBJ2-2
clone size: -
V gene: TRBV13
D gene: -
CDR3 protein: CASSLSPFGRSNTGELFF
CDR3 DNA: TGTGCCAGCAGCTTATCACCATTCGGGCGCTCCAACACCGGGGAGCTGTTTTTT

J gene: TRBJ1-5
clone size: -
V gene: TRBV6-6
D gene: TRBD1
CDR3 protein: CASSSRTGYQPQHF
CDR3 DNA: TGTGCCAGCAGCTCAAGGACAGGGTATCAGCCCCAGCATTTT

J gene: TRBJ2-7
clone size: -
V gene: TRBV14
D gene: TRBD2
CDR3 protein: CASSQTSGGASEQYF
CDR3 DNA: TGTGCCAGCAGCCAAACTAGCGGGGGGGCCAGCGAGCAGTACTTC

J gene: TRBJ2-1
clone size: -
V gene: TRBV10-3
D gene: TRBD2
CDR3 protein: CAISESGGGAYNEQFF
CDR3 DNA: TGTGCCATCAGTGAGTCGGGTGGGGGGGCCTACAATGAGCAGTTCTTC

J gene: TRBJ2-5
clone size: -
V gene: TRBV10-1
D gene: -
CDR3 protein: CASSEETQYF
CDR3 DNA: TGCGCCAGCAGTGAGGAGACCCAGTACTTC

J gene: TRBJ2-7
clone size: -
V gene: TRBV5-1
D gene: TRBD1
CDR3 protein: CASSAPGQPLYEQYF
CDR3 DNA: TGCGCCAGCAGCGCCCCGGGACAGCCATTGTACGAGCAGTACTTC

J gene: TRBJ1-3
clone size: -
V gene: TRBV7-2
D gene: -
CDR3 protein: CASRGGGNTIYF
CDR3 DNA: TGTGCCAGCCGAGGGGGAGGAAACACCATATATTTT

J gene: TRBJ2-2
clone size: -
V gene: TRBV6-6
D gene: -
CDR3 protein: CASSYPVGELFF
CDR3 DNA: TGTGCCAGCAGTTACCCAGTCGGGGAGCTGTTTTTT

J gene: TRBJ1-2
clone size: -
V gene: TRBV29-1
D gene: -
CDR3 protein: CSVEGGVYGYTF
CDR3 DNA: TGCAGCGTTGAGGGGGGCGTTTATGGCTACACCTTC

J gene: TRBJ1-6
clone size: -
V gene: TRBV15
D gene: -
CDR3 protein: CATSRTRGNSPLHF
CDR3 DNA: TGTGCCACCAGCAGAACCAGGGGTAATTCACCCCTCCACTTT

J gene: TRBJ2-5
clone size: -
V gene: TRBV2
D gene: -
CDR3 protein: CASRYQETQYF
CDR3 DNA: TGTGCCAGCAGGTACCAAGAGACCCAGTACTTC

J gene: TRBJ1-5
clone size: -
V gene: TRBV10-3
D gene: -
CDR3 protein: CAISSGTSSVNQPQHF
CDR3 DNA: TGTGCCATCAGCTCTGGGACATCAAGTGTCAATCAGCCCCAGCATTTT

J gene: TRBJ1-2
clone size: few
V gene: TRBV11-3
D gene: -
CDR3 protein: CASSHNGAGYTF
CDR3 DNA: TGTGCCAGCAGTCACAACGGGGCTGGCTACACCTTC

J gene: TRBJ1-1
clone size: few
V gene: TRBV2
D gene: -
CDR3 protein: CASTPWGEAFF
CDR3 DNA: TGTGCCAGCACCCCCTGGGGTGAAGCTTTCTTT

J gene: TRBJ2-1
clone size: few
V gene: TRBV19
D gene: -
CDR3 protein: CASSMTGRGQSNEQFF
CDR3 DNA: TGTGCCAGTAGTATGACGGGCAGGGGACAATCCAATGAGCAGTTCTTC

J gene: TRBJ1-3
clone size: -
V gene: TRBV7-6
D gene: -
CDR3 protein: CASTLNPAGNTIYF
CDR3 DNA: TGTGCCAGCACCTTAAATCCCGCTGGAAACACCATATATTTT

J gene: TRBJ1-5
clone size: -
V gene: TRBV10-3
D gene: TRBD1
CDR3 protein: CATDRGMNSNQPQHF
CDR3 DNA: TGTGCCACGGACAGGGGGATGAATAGCAATCAGCCCCAGCATTTT

J gene: TRBJ2-2
clone size: -
V gene: TRBV6-1
D gene: -
CDR3 protein: CASRLGANTGELFF
CDR3 DNA: TGTGCCAGCAGGTTGGGGGCGAACACCGGGGAGCTGTTTTTT

J gene: TRBJ2-5
clone size: -
V gene: TRBV4-1
D gene: -
CDR3 protein: CASSQRGSETQYF
CDR3 DNA: TGCGCCAGCAGCCAGAGGGGTTCGGAGACCCAGTACTTC

J gene: TRBJ1-5
clone size: -
V gene: TRBV5-6
D gene: -
CDR3 protein: CASSWARGNSNQPQHF
CDR3 DNA: TGTGCCAGCAGCTGGGCAAGGGGTAATAGCAATCAGCCCCAGCATTTT

J gene: TRBJ2-7
clone size: -
V gene: TRBV5-4
D gene: TRBD2
CDR3 protein: CASSPSLAGALYEQYF
CDR3 DNA: TGTGCCAGCAGCCCGAGTTTAGCGGGGGCCCTCTACGAGCAGTACTTC

J gene: TRBJ2-7
clone size: -
V gene: TRBV11-2
D gene: -
CDR3 protein: CASSLRYEQYF
CDR3 DNA: TGTGCCAGCAGCTTACGCTACGAGCAGTACTTC

J gene: TRBJ2-3
clone size: -
V gene: TRBV11-2
D gene: -
CDR3 protein: CASSLTTDTQYF
CDR3 DNA: TGTGCCAGCAGCCTTACCACAGATACGCAGTATTTT

J gene: TRBJ1-2
clone size: -
V gene: TRBV18
D gene: -
CDR3 protein: CASSPQWINYGYTF
CDR3 DNA: TGTGCCAGCTCACCACAGTGGATTAACTATGGCTACACCTTC

J gene: TRBJ2-3
clone size: -
V gene: TRBV5-1
D gene: -
CDR3 protein: CASSLVGGDTQYF
CDR3 DNA: TGCGCCAGCAGCTTGGTCGGGGGAGATACGCAGTATTTT

J gene: TRBJ1-2
clone size: -
V gene: TRBV7-2
D gene: -
CDR3 protein: CASSFGTWGYTF
CDR3 DNA: TGTGCCAGCAGCTTCGGGACCTGGGGCTACACCTTC

J gene: TRBJ2-1
clone size: -
V gene: TRBV29-1
D gene: -
CDR3 protein: CSGGGLSGEQFF
CDR3 DNA: TGCAGCGGTGGGGGATTAAGTGGTGAGCAGTTCTTC

J gene: TRBJ1-4
clone size: -
V gene: TRBV7-2
D gene: -
CDR3 protein: CASSFTDRLNEKLFF
CDR3 DNA: TGTGCCAGCAGCTTTACTGACAGACTTAATGAAAAACTGTTTTTT